The clone carrying this T cell receptor beta chain was detected a few times. Antigen: not known. The CDR3 has 12 residues. CDR1 is MNHGY, CDR2 SAAAGT, per germline. V lost 10 bases and J 1 base, leaving 10 bases between the germline ends. These data come from a study of T cells in localized non-small cell lung cancer. Whole-study findings and limits: Only one tumor region went through sequencing, so heterogeneity may still be there. When the top 100 tumor clones were examined, a median approximately 59 of them also appeared in the adjacent lung, which was paired and uninvolved. Uninvolved adjacent lung showed the highest T cell clonality, exceeding tumor.

In each case, adjacent lung free of atypia was taken at least 2 cm from the tumor margin. Only in-frame clones appear in the TCRdb table, and some are missing; sequencing was by immunoSEQ multiplex PCR. This repertoire shows some 1,300 clones, about 20% found once; its top ten account for approximately 18%. This TCR came from a male donor at least 60 years old with stage I squamous cell lung carcinoma. The sample was normal lung tissue next to the tumor, taken before any cancer treatment. The genes are TRBV6-8 and TRBJ1-1; no firm D call. The CDR3 loop is CATRGGNTEAFF. CDR3 coding DNA: TGTGCCACCCGGGGAGGGAACACTGAAGCTTTCTTT.